This T cell receptor beta chain was sequenced for a study of liver allograft versus peripheral blood T cells. At the level of the study: Comparisons were made between T cell receptor repertoires found in transplanted livers and those circulating in recipients' peripheral blood. Study observations and caveats: Differences were reported between the T cell receptor repertoires inside liver allografts and those that were detected in peripheral blood.

This clonotype is medium-sized by share. Its matching antigen is unknown. V dropped 2 bases and J dropped 9; count of bases not matched to a gene: 11. Germline CDR1 ENHRY, CDR2 SYGVKD. This CDR3 has 17 amino acids. TCRdb processed the reads anew with MiXCR; each CDR3 protein has one entry. Among fewer than 15,000 distinct CDR3 sequences listed, 18% were seen once. This TCR came from a human patient who had a liver transplant. Some T cells here may be from the graft donor. This chain connects TRBV10-3 to TRBJ1-6; 9 bases line up with TRBD1. The CDR3 nucleotides are TGTGCCATCAGTGAGGGGGGACAGGGATTCGGTGGTTCACCCCTCCACTTT. Its translation is CAISEGGQGFGGSPLHF.